A selection of T cell receptor beta chains follows, all from one sample in a study of response to subunit inactivated influenza vaccine. From the RT-PCR reads, TCRdb called clonotypes with MiXCR, one entry per CDR3 protein. Seen here are roughly 760,000 distinct CDR3 sequences, about 20% observed once, and the top ten hold about 9.4%. The sample was PBMCs from blood, taken 5 to 6 days after vaccination. The receptors derive from a man aged 45-65 years who received an inactivated influenza vaccine. CDR3s include the opening cysteine and the closing phenylalanine or tryptophan. The order of the fields is CDR3 length, D gene, J gene, clone size, V gene, CDR3 DNA, CDR3 protein. D genes are given only for firm matches. Size tells how often a clone was seen (once, few, many) or the class of an expanded clone, and some rows leave it out.

cdr3_length: 14
d_call: TRBD1
j_call: TRBJ1-3
clone_size: few
v_call: TRBV12-3/TRBV12-4
cdr3_nt: TGTGCCAGCAGCCAACAGGGGTCTGGAAACACCATATATTTT
cdr3_aa: CASSQQGSGNTIYF

cdr3_length: 14
d_call: TRBD1
j_call: TRBJ1-1
clone_size: .
v_call: TRBV5-1
cdr3_nt: TGCGCCAGCAATCCCGGGACAGCCAACACTGAAGCTTTCTTT
cdr3_aa: CASNPGTANTEAFF

cdr3_length: 15
d_call: .
j_call: TRBJ2-3
clone_size: .
v_call: TRBV12-3/TRBV12-4
cdr3_nt: TGTGCCAGCACCCCCCGGGGAGCTAGCACAGATACGCAGTATTTT
cdr3_aa: CASTPRGASTDTQYF

cdr3_length: 15
d_call: TRBD2
j_call: TRBJ2-1
clone_size: few
v_call: TRBV5-1
cdr3_nt: TGCGCCAGCAGCTTTGCTAGCGGGAGTGCGAATGAGCAGTTCTTC
cdr3_aa: CASSFASGSANEQFF

cdr3_length: 14
d_call: .
j_call: TRBJ1-5
clone_size: few
v_call: TRBV20-1
cdr3_nt: TGCAGTGCTAGACCCCGCGGGAGCGGACAGCCCCAGCATTTT
cdr3_aa: CSARPRGSGQPQHF

cdr3_length: 15
d_call: .
j_call: TRBJ2-1
clone_size: .
v_call: TRBV7-9
cdr3_nt: TGTGCCAGCAGTCGTTCCCGTCTGTGGGCGGATGAGCAGTTCTTC
cdr3_aa: CASSRSRLWADEQFF

cdr3_length: 17
d_call: TRBD2
j_call: TRBJ2-1
clone_size: many
v_call: TRBV18
cdr3_nt: TGTGCCAGCTCACCCACTAGCGGGGGGTTCTCCTACAATGAGCAGTTCTTC
cdr3_aa: CASSPTSGGFSYNEQFF

cdr3_length: 16
d_call: TRBD2
j_call: TRBJ2-3
clone_size: few
v_call: TRBV4-2
cdr3_nt: TGTGCCAGCAGCGAAAGACTAGCAGCCGGGGGAGATACGCAGTATTTT
cdr3_aa: CASSERLAAGGDTQYF

cdr3_length: 14
d_call: TRBD1
j_call: TRBJ2-5
clone_size: few
v_call: TRBV7-2
cdr3_nt: TGTGCCAGCAGCTTAACACAGGGGGCGGAGACCCAGTACTTC
cdr3_aa: CASSLTQGAETQYF

cdr3_length: 15
d_call: TRBD1
j_call: TRBJ1-1
clone_size: few
v_call: TRBV12-3/TRBV12-4
cdr3_nt: TGTGCCAGCAGTCCTCGGACAGGCAGCGTTGCTGAAGCTTTCTTT
cdr3_aa: CASSPRTGSVAEAFF

cdr3_length: 14
d_call: .
j_call: TRBJ1-1
clone_size: many
v_call: TRBV5-1
cdr3_nt: TGCGCCAGCAGCTTGGCGGCACTGAACACTGAAGCTTTCTTT
cdr3_aa: CASSLAALNTEAFF

cdr3_length: 15
d_call: TRBD1
j_call: TRBJ2-5
clone_size: few
v_call: TRBV20-1
cdr3_nt: TGCAGTGCTAGAGGGGACAGGGGGCGCCGGGAGACCCAGTACTTC
cdr3_aa: CSARGDRGRRETQYF

cdr3_length: 13
d_call: .
j_call: TRBJ2-3
clone_size: .
v_call: TRBV5-1
cdr3_nt: TGCGCCAGCAGCCCCAGTCCCCCAGATACGCAGTATTTT
cdr3_aa: CASSPSPPDTQYF

cdr3_length: 14
d_call: .
j_call: TRBJ2-3
clone_size: .
v_call: TRBV11-2
cdr3_nt: TGTGCCAGCAGGCCCCGGGAACGCACAGATACGCAGTATTTT
cdr3_aa: CASRPRERTDTQYF

cdr3_length: 17
d_call: TRBD1
j_call: TRBJ2-2
clone_size: .
v_call: TRBV3-1
cdr3_nt: TGTGCCAGCAGCCTGATAACCGGGACAGCGAACACCGGGGAGCTGTTTTTT
cdr3_aa: CASSLITGTANTGELFF

cdr3_length: 15
d_call: TRBD2
j_call: TRBJ2-5
clone_size: few
v_call: TRBV20-1
cdr3_nt: TGCAGTGCTAGAGATTACGCGCGGGGGCAAGAGACCCAGTACTTC
cdr3_aa: CSARDYARGQETQYF

cdr3_length: 14
d_call: .
j_call: TRBJ2-7
clone_size: .
v_call: TRBV7-2
cdr3_nt: TGTGCCAGCAGCTTAGCGTTAGGGATGTACGAGCAGTACTTC
cdr3_aa: CASSLALGMYEQYF

cdr3_length: 13
d_call: .
j_call: TRBJ1-1
clone_size: .
v_call: TRBV6-5
cdr3_nt: TGTGCCAGCAGTTACCCGGGGACGGGTGAAGCTTTCTTT
cdr3_aa: CASSYPGTGEAFF

cdr3_length: 13
d_call: .
j_call: TRBJ1-5
clone_size: .
v_call: TRBV6-6
cdr3_nt: TGTGCCGGCGGGCCGGGGGCGTATCAGCCCCAGCATTTT
cdr3_aa: CAGGPGAYQPQHF

cdr3_length: 14
d_call: .
j_call: TRBJ2-3
clone_size: few
v_call: TRBV20-1
cdr3_nt: TGCAGTGCTAGAGTTGGGGGGGGCAGGGATACGCAGTATTTT
cdr3_aa: CSARVGGGRDTQYF

cdr3_length: 13
d_call: .
j_call: TRBJ2-5
clone_size: .
v_call: TRBV10-3
cdr3_nt: TGTGCCATCAGTGATGGGGGGAAAGAGACCCAGTACTTC
cdr3_aa: CAISDGGKETQYF

cdr3_length: 15
d_call: TRBD2
j_call: TRBJ2-1
clone_size: few
v_call: TRBV12-3/TRBV12-4
cdr3_nt: TGTGCCAGCAGTGGAGCGGGGGTGTCCTACAATGAGCAGTTCTTC
cdr3_aa: CASSGAGVSYNEQFF

cdr3_length: 16
d_call: .
j_call: TRBJ2-3
clone_size: once
v_call: TRBV5-5
cdr3_nt: TGTGCCAGCAGCTTGGGATACCAATCTAGCACAGATACGCAGTATTTT
cdr3_aa: CASSLGYQSSTDTQYF

cdr3_length: 13
d_call: .
j_call: TRBJ1-1
clone_size: .
v_call: TRBV7-2
cdr3_nt: TGTGCCAGCAGCTTAGATTATCGGGCGGAAGCTTTCTTT
cdr3_aa: CASSLDYRAEAFF

cdr3_length: 16
d_call: .
j_call: TRBJ1-1
clone_size: few
v_call: TRBV16
cdr3_nt: TGTGCCAGCAGCCAGGAAGGGCGTGGTTGGTACACTGAAGCTTTCTTT
cdr3_aa: CASSQEGRGWYTEAFF

cdr3_length: 14
d_call: .
j_call: TRBJ2-7
clone_size: many
v_call: TRBV5-8
cdr3_nt: TGTGCCAGCAGCTTGGTGGGCAGAACCTACGAGCAGTACTTC
cdr3_aa: CASSLVGRTYEQYF

cdr3_length: 19
d_call: .
j_call: TRBJ2-1
clone_size: few
v_call: TRBV18
cdr3_nt: TGTGCCAGCTCATCGACGACTATTAGGCTGGCGGGCTCCTACAATGAGCAGTTCTTC
cdr3_aa: CASSSTTIRLAGSYNEQFF

cdr3_length: 14
d_call: TRBD2
j_call: TRBJ2-1
clone_size: .
v_call: TRBV18
cdr3_nt: TGTGCCAGCTCACCACCGCGTACTAGCGGGGAGCAGTTCTTC
cdr3_aa: CASSPPRTSGEQFF

cdr3_length: 18
d_call: TRBD1
j_call: TRBJ1-3
clone_size: few
v_call: TRBV6-1
cdr3_nt: TGTGCCAGCAGCCCCACCCGGGACAGCGTCTTCTCTGGAAACACCATATATTTT
cdr3_aa: CASSPTRDSVFSGNTIYF

cdr3_length: 20
d_call: TRBD2
j_call: TRBJ2-2
clone_size: .
v_call: TRBV7-8
cdr3_nt: TGTGCCAGCAGCTTCCGGGACGGCAAAGGACTAGCGGGGAACACCGGGGAGCTGTTTTTT
cdr3_aa: CASSFRDGKGLAGNTGELFF

cdr3_length: 13
d_call: .
j_call: TRBJ2-7
clone_size: few
v_call: TRBV29-1
cdr3_nt: TGCAGCGTTGAATGGGGCCAGGGGCACGAGCAGTACTTC
cdr3_aa: CSVEWGQGHEQYF

cdr3_length: 17
d_call: .
j_call: TRBJ2-1
clone_size: .
v_call: TRBV24-1
cdr3_nt: TGTGCCACCAGTGATCCAAATGCAGGTAGCTCCTACAATGAGCAGTTCTTC
cdr3_aa: CATSDPNAGSSYNEQFF

cdr3_length: 15
d_call: .
j_call: TRBJ1-6
clone_size: few
v_call: TRBV7-9
cdr3_nt: TGTGCCAGCAGCGCAACAGGGAATTATAATTCACCCCTCCACTTT
cdr3_aa: CASSATGNYNSPLHF

cdr3_length: 14
d_call: .
j_call: TRBJ2-1
clone_size: .
v_call: TRBV28
cdr3_nt: TGTGCCAGCACTCTGACGGGGACTTACAATGAGCAGTTCTTC
cdr3_aa: CASTLTGTYNEQFF

cdr3_length: 14
d_call: .
j_call: TRBJ2-5
clone_size: .
v_call: TRBV27
cdr3_nt: TGTGCCAGCAGTTCCGCTCCTCTTCAAGAGACCCAGTACTTC
cdr3_aa: CASSSAPLQETQYF

cdr3_length: 16
d_call: TRBD1
j_call: TRBJ2-5
clone_size: .
v_call: TRBV6-2/TRBV6-3
cdr3_nt: TGTGCCAGCAGTAACCTAGGACAGGGCATGCAAGAGACCCAGTACTTC
cdr3_aa: CASSNLGQGMQETQYF

cdr3_length: 15
d_call: .
j_call: TRBJ2-1
clone_size: few
v_call: TRBV6-5
cdr3_nt: TGTGCCAGCAGTTCTCGGTCAGGGTGGGACAATGAGCAGTTCTTC
cdr3_aa: CASSSRSGWDNEQFF

cdr3_length: 15
d_call: .
j_call: TRBJ2-1
clone_size: few
v_call: TRBV6-2/TRBV6-3
cdr3_nt: TGTGCCAGCAGTTACAGAAGGACGGACGGCAATGAGCAGTTCTTC
cdr3_aa: CASSYRRTDGNEQFF

cdr3_length: 16
d_call: .
j_call: TRBJ2-7
clone_size: .
v_call: TRBV20-1
cdr3_nt: TGCAGTGCTACTATAGCCAGACAGACCACCTACTACGAGCAGTACTTC
cdr3_aa: CSATIARQTTYYEQYF

cdr3_length: 17
d_call: .
j_call: TRBJ2-2
clone_size: .
v_call: TRBV5-1
cdr3_nt: TGCGCCAGCAGCTTGCACCAGGGCACTACGAACACCGGGGAGCTGTTTTTT
cdr3_aa: CASSLHQGTTNTGELFF

cdr3_length: 15
d_call: .
j_call: TRBJ2-1
clone_size: .
v_call: TRBV15
cdr3_nt: TGTGCCACCAGCAGAGATCGGGGGGCCGCGAATGAGCAGTTCTTC
cdr3_aa: CATSRDRGAANEQFF

cdr3_length: 15
d_call: .
j_call: TRBJ2-2
clone_size: .
v_call: TRBV6-5
cdr3_nt: TGTGCCAGCAGTTACGGGCAGGGAACGGGCGGGGAGCTGTTTTTT
cdr3_aa: CASSYGQGTGGELFF

cdr3_length: 16
d_call: TRBD2
j_call: TRBJ2-7
clone_size: .
v_call: TRBV10-3
cdr3_nt: TGTGCCATCAGTGAGGGAGGGACTAGCGCCTCCTACGAGCAGTACTTC
cdr3_aa: CAISEGGTSASYEQYF

cdr3_length: 15
d_call: .
j_call: TRBJ2-4
clone_size: few
v_call: TRBV4-2
cdr3_nt: TGTGCCAGCAGCCAAGACGTACTAGCCAAAAACATTCAGTACTTC
cdr3_aa: CASSQDVLAKNIQYF

cdr3_length: 16
d_call: .
j_call: TRBJ1-3
clone_size: .
v_call: TRBV5-1
cdr3_nt: TGCGCCAGCAGCTTGATGGAGACAGGATCTGGAAACACCATATATTTT
cdr3_aa: CASSLMETGSGNTIYF

cdr3_length: 13
d_call: TRBD1
j_call: TRBJ1-2
clone_size: few
v_call: TRBV29-1
cdr3_nt: TGCAGCGTTAGGGACAGGGCGACTATCGGCTACACCTTC
cdr3_aa: CSVRDRATIGYTF

cdr3_length: 14
d_call: TRBD2
j_call: TRBJ2-1
clone_size: few
v_call: TRBV6-2/TRBV6-3
cdr3_nt: TGTGCCAGCACCCGTAGCGGGAGTGGAAATGAGCAGTTCTTC
cdr3_aa: CASTRSGSGNEQFF

cdr3_length: 17
d_call: TRBD1
j_call: TRBJ1-5
clone_size: few
v_call: TRBV27
cdr3_nt: TGTGCCAGCAGCCCGGGACAGGGGGCGCGGAGCAATCAGCCCCAGCATTTT
cdr3_aa: CASSPGQGARSNQPQHF

cdr3_length: 15
d_call: .
j_call: TRBJ2-1
clone_size: .
v_call: TRBV18
cdr3_nt: TGTGCCAGCTCCCGCTTTCAGGGCGAGGGCAATGAGCAGTTCTTC
cdr3_aa: CASSRFQGEGNEQFF

cdr3_length: 17
d_call: .
j_call: TRBJ2-3
clone_size: .
v_call: TRBV7-6
cdr3_nt: TGTGCCAGCAGCTGGAGTATAAGCGGAACTAGCACAGATACGCAGTATTTT
cdr3_aa: CASSWSISGTSTDTQYF

cdr3_length: 15
d_call: .
j_call: TRBJ1-5
clone_size: few
v_call: TRBV29-1
cdr3_nt: TGCAGCAACCAGAGGGCGGGCTATAGCAATCAGCCCCAGCATTTT
cdr3_aa: CSNQRAGYSNQPQHF

cdr3_length: 13
d_call: .
j_call: TRBJ2-7
clone_size: many
v_call: TRBV7-2
cdr3_nt: TGTGCCAGCAGCTCCTTCGACTCCTACGAGCAGTACTTC
cdr3_aa: CASSSFDSYEQYF

cdr3_length: 13
d_call: .
j_call: TRBJ2-7
clone_size: .
v_call: TRBV20-1
cdr3_nt: TGCAGTGCTTCCCTGGACACCGACTACGAGCAGTACTTC
cdr3_aa: CSASLDTDYEQYF

cdr3_length: 15
d_call: TRBD2
j_call: TRBJ2-7
clone_size: few
v_call: TRBV28
cdr3_nt: TGTGCCAGCAGTCTAGGGACTAGCCCCGCCTACGAGCAGTACTTC
cdr3_aa: CASSLGTSPAYEQYF